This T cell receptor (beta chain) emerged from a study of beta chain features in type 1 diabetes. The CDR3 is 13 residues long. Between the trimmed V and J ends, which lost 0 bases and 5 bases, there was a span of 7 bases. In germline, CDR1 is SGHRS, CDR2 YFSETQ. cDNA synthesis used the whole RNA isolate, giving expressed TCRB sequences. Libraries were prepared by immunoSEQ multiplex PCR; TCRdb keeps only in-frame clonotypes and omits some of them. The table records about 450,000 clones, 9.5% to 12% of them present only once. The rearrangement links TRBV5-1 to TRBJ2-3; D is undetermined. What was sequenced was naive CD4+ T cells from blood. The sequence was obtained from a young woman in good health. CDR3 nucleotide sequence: TGCGCCAGCAGCTTGGATGCCGTAGATACGCAGTATTTT. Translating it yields CASSLDAVDTQYF.